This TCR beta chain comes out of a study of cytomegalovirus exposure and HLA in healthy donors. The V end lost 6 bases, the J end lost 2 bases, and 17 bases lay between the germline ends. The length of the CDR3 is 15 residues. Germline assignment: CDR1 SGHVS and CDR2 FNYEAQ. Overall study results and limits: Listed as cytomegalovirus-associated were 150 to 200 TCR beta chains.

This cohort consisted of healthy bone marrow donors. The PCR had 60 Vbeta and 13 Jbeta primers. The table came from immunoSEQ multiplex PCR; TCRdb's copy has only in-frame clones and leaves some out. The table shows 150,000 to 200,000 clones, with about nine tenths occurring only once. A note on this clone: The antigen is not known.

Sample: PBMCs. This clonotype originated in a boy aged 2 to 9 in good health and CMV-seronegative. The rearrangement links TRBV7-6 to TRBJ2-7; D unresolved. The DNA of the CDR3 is TGTGCCAGCAGTCCCGCTTACAGCAGTGCCTACGAGCAGTACTTC. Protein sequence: CASSPAYSSAYEQYF.